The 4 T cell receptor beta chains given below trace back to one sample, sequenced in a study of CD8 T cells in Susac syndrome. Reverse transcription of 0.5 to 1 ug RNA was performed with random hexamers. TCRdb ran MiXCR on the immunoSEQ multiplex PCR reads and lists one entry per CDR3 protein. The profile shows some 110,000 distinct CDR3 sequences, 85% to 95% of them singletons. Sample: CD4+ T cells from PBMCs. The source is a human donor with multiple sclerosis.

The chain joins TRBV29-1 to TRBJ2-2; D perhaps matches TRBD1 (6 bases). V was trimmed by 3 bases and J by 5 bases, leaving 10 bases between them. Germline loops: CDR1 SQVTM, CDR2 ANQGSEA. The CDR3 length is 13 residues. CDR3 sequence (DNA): TGCAGCGTTGACAGGGGTTTGACCGGGGAGCTGTTTTTT. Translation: CSVDRGLTGELFF.

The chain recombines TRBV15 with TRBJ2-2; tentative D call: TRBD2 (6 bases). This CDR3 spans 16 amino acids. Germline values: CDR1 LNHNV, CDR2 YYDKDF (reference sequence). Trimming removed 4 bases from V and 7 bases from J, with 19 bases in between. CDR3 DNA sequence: TGTGCCACCAGCACCCGGGAGAGTTGGGACCTCGGGGAGCTGTTTTTT. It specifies CATSTRESWDLGELFF.

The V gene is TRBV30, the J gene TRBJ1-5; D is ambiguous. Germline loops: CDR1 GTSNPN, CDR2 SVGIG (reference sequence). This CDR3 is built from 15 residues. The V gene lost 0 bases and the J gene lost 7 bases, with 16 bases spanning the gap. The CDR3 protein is CAWSVGQALGQPQHF. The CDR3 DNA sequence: TGTGCCTGGAGTGTAGGGCAGGCCCTCGGCCAGCCCCAGCATTTT.

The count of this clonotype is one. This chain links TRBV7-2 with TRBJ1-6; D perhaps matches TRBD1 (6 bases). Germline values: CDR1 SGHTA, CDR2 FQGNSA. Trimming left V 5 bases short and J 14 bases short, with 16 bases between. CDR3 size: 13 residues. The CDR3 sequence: CASSPFDRFTLHF. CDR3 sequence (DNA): TGTGCCAGCAGCCCGTTCGACAGGTTCACCCTCCACTTT.